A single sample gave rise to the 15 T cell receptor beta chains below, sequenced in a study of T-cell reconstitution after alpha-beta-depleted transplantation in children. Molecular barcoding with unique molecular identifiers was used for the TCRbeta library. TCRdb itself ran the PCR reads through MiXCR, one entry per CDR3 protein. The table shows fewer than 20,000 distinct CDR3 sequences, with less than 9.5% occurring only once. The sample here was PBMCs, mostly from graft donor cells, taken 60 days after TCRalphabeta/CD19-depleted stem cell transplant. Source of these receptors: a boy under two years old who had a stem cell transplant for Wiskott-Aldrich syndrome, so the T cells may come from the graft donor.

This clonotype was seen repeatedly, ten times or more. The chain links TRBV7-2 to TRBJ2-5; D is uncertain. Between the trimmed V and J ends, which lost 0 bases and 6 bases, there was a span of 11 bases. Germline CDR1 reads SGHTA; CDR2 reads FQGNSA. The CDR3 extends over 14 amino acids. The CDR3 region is CASSLALVFKTQYF. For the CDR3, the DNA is TGTGCCAGCAGCTTAGCTCTAGTTTTCAAGACCCAGTACTTC.

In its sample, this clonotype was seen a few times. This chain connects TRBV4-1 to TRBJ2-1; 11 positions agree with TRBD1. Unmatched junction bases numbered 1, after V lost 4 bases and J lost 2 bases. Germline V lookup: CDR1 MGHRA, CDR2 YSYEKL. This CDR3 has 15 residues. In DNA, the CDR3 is TGCGCCAGCAGCCGGGGACAGGGGGCCTACAATGAGCAGTTCTTC. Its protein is CASSRGQGAYNEQFF.

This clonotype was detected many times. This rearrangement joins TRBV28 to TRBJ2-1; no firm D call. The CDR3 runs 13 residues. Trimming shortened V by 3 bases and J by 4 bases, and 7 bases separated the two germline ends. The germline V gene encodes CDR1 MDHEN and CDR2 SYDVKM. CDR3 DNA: TGTGCCAGCAGTTTCTACCTATACAATGAGCAGTTCTTC. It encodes CASSFYLYNEQFF.

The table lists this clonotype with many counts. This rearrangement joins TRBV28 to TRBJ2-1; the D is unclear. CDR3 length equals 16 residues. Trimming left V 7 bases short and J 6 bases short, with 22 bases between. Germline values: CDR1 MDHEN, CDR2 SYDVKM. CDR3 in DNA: TGTGCCAGCACGAGGCCGTTCTCCCACGGGCCCAATGAGCAGTTCTTC. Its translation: CASTRPFSHGPNEQFF.

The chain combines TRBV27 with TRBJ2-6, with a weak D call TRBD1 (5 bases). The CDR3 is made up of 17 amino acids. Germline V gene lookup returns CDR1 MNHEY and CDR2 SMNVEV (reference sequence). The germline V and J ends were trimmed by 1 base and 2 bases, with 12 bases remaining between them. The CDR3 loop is CASSLFVRGAGANVLTF. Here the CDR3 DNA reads TGTGCCAGCAGTTTATTCGTTAGGGGCGCTGGGGCCAACGTCCTGACTTTC. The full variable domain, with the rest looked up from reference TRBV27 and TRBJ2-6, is EAQVTQNPRYLITVTGKKLTVTCSQNMNHEYMSWYRQDPGLGLRQIYYSMNVEVTDKGDVPEGYKVSRKEKRNFPLILESPSPNQTSLYFCASSLFVRGAGANVLTFGAGSRLTVL.

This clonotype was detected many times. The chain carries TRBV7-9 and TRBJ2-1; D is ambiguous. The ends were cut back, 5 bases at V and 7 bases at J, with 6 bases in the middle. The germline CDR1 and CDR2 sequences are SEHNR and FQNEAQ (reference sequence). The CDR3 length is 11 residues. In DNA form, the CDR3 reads TGTGCCAGCAGCACCTGGAATGAGCAGTTCTTC. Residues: CASSTWNEQFF.

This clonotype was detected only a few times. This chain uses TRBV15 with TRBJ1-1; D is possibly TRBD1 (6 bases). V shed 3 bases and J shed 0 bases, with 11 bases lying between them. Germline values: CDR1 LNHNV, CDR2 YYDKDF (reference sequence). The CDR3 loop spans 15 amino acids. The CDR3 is CATSRGTPMNTEAFF. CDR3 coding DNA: TGTGCCACCAGCAGGGGGACACCGATGAACACTGAAGCTTTCTTT.

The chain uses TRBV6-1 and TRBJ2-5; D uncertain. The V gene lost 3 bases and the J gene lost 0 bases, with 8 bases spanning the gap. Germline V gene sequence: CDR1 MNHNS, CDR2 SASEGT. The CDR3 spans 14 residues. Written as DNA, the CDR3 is TGTGCCAGCAGTGACTGGTGGTACCAAGAGACCCAGTACTTC. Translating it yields CASSDWWYQETQYF.

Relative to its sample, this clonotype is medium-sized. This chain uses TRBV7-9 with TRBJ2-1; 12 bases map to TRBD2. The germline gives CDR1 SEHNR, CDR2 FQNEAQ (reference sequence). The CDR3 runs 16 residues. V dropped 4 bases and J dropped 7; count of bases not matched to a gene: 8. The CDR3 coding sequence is TGTGCCAGCAGCTCACATGGACTAGCGGGACTTAATGAGCAGTTCTTC. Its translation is CASSSHGLAGLNEQFF.

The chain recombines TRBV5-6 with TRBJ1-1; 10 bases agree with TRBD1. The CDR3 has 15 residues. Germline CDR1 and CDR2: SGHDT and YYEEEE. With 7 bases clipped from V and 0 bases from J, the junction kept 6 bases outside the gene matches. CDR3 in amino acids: CASGSGTGVNTEAFF. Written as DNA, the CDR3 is TGTGCCAGCGGCTCCGGGACAGGGGTGAACACTGAAGCTTTCTTT.

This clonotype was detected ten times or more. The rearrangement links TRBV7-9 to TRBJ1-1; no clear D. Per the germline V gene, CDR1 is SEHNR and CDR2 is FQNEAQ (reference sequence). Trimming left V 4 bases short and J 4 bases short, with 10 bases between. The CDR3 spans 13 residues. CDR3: CASSYGVSTEAFF. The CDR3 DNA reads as TGTGCCAGCAGCTACGGAGTGAGCACTGAAGCTTTCTTT.

The CDR3 DNA follows: TGTGCCAGCAGCTTAGATGGACAGGGCCTCTATGGCTACACCTTC. Protein: CASSLDGQGLYGYTF. The chain recombines TRBV11-2 with TRBJ1-2, with 8 bases fitting TRBD1. The J segment lost 4 bases and the V segment lost 0 bases, leaving 4 bases of the junction unmatched. The CDR3 loop spans 15 amino acids. Germline V gene sequence: CDR1 SGHAT, CDR2 FQNNGV.

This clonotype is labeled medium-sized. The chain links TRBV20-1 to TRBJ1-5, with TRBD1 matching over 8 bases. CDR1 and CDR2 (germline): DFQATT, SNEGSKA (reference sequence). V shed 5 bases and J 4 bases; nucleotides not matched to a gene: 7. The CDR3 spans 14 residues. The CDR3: CSAGDRSPNQPQHF. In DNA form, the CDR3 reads TGCAGTGCTGGGGACAGGTCACCAAATCAGCCCCAGCATTTT.

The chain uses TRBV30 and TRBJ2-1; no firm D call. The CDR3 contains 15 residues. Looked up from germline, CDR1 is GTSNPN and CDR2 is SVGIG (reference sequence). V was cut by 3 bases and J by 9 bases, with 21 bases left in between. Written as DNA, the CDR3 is TGTGCCTGGAGAATGCGTGGACGGCGATTTGGTGAGCAGTTCTTC. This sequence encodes CAWRMRGRRFGEQFF.

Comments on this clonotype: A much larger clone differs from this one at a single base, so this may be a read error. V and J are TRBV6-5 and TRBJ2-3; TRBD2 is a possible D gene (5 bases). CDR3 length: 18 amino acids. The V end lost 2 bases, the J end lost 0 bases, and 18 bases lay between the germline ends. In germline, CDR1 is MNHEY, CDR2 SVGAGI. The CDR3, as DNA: TGTGCCAGCAGTTACGCGCTCTTGGCGGGTTCCAGCACAGATACGCAGTATTTT. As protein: CASSYALLAGSSTDTQYF.